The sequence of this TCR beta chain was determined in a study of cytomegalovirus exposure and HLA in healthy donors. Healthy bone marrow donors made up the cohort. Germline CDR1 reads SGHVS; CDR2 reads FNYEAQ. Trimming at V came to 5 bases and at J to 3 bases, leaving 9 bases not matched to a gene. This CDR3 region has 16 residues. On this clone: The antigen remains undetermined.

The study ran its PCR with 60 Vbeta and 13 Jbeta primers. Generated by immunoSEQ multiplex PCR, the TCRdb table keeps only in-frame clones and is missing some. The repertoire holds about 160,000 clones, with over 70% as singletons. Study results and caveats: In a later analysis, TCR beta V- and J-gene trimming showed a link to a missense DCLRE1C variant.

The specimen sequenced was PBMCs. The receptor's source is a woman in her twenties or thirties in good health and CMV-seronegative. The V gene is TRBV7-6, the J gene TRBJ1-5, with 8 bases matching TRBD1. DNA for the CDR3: TGTGCCAGCAGCCCAGGCCAGGGGGCGGACAATCAGCCCCAGCATTTT. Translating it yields CASSPGQGADNQPQHF. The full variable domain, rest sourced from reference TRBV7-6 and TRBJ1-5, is GAGVSQSPRYKVTKRGQDVALRCDPISGHVSLYWYRQALGQGPEFLTYFNYEAQQDKSGLPNDRFSAERPEGSISTLTIQRTEQRDSAMYRCASSPGQGADNQPQHFGDGTRLSIL.